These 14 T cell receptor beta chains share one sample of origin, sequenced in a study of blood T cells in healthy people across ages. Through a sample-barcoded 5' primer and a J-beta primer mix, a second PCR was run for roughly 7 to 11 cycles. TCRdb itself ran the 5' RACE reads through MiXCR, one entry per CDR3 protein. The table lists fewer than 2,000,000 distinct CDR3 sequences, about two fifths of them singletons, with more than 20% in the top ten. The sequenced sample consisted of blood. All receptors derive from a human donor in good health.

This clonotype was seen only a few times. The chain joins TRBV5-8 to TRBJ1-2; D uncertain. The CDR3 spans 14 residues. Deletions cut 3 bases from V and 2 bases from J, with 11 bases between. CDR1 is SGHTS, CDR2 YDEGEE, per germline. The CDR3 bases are TGTGCCAGCAGCTGGCGGGAAGTCAACTATGGCTACACCTTC. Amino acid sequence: CASSWREVNYGYTF. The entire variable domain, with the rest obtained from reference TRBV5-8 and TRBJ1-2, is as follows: EAGVTQSPTHLIKTRGQQATLRCSPISGHTSVYWYQQALGLGLQFLLWYDEGEERNRGNFPPRFSGRQFPNYSSELNVNALELEDSALYLCASSWREVNYGYTFGSGTRLTVV.

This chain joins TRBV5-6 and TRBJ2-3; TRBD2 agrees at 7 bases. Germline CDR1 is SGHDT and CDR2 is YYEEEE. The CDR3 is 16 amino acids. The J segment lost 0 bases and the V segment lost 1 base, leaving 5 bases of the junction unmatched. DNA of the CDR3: TGTGCCAGCAGCTTGCGAACTAGCGCTAGCACAGATACGCAGTATTTT. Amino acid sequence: CASSLRTSASTDTQYF.

The CDR3 spells CASSDIGNQETQYF. CDR3 nucleotide sequence: TGTGCCAGCAGTGATATCGGGAACCAAGAGACCCAGTACTTC. The rearrangement links TRBV6-1 to TRBJ2-5; D is perhaps TRBD2 (5 bases). This CDR3 is 14 amino acids long. V was trimmed by 3 bases and J by 0 bases, leaving 8 bases between them. Per the germline V gene, CDR1 is MNHNS and CDR2 is SASEGT.

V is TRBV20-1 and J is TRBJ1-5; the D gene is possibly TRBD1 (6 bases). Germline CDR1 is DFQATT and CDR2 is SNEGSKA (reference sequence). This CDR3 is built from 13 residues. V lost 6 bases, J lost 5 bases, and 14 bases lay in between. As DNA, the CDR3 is TGCAGTGCGGAAAAGGGGGTCGATCAGCCCCAGCATTTT. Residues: CSAEKGVDQPQHF.

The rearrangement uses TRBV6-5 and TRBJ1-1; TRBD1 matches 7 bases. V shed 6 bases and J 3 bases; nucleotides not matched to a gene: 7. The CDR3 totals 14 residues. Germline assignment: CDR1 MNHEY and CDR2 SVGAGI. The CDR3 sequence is CASRYRGLDTEAFF. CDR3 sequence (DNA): TGTGCCAGCAGGTACAGGGGCTTGGACACTGAAGCTTTCTTT.

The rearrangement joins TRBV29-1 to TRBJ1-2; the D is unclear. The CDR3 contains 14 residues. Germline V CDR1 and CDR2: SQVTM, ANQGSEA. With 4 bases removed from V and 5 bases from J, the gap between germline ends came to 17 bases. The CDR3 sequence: CSVVGLVVEYGYTF. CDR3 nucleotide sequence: TGCAGCGTTGTTGGCCTGGTGGTCGAATATGGCTACACCTTC.

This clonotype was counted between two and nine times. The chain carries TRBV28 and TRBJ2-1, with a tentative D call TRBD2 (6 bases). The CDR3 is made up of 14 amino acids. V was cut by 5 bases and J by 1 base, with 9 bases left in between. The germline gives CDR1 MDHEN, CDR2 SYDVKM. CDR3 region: CASSIAASYNEQFF. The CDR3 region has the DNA TGTGCCAGCAGTATAGCGGCGTCCTACAATGAGCAGTTCTTC.

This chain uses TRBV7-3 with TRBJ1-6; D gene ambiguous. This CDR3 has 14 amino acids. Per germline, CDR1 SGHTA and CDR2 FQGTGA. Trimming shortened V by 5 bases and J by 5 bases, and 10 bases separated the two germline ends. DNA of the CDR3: TGTGCCAGCAGCCGAAGGTCTAATAATTCACCCCTCCACTTT. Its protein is CASSRRSNNSPLHF. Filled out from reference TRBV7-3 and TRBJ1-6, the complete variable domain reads GAGVSQTPSNKVTEKGKYVELRCDPISGHTALYWYRQSLGQGPEFLIYFQGTGAADDSGLPNDRFFAVRPEGSVSTLKIQRTERGDSAVYLCASSRRSNNSPLHFGNGTRLTVT.

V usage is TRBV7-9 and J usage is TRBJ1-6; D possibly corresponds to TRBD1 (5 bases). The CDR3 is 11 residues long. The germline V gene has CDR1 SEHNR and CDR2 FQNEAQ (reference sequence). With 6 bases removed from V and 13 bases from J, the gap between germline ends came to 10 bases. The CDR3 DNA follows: TGTGCCAGCAGTGTTCAGGGTCCCCTCCACTTT. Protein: CASSVQGPLHF.

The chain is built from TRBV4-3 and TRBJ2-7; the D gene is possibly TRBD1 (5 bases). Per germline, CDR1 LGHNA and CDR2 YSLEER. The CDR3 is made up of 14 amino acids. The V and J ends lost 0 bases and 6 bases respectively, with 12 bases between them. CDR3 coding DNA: TGCGCCAGCAGCCAAGATCAGGGTTCTGCCGAGCAGTACTTC. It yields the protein CASSQDQGSAEQYF.

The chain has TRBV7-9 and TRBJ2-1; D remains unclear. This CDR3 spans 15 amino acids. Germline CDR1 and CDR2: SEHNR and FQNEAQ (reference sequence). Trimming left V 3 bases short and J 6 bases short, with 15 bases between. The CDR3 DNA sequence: TGTGCCAGCAGCTTTCTGGTTGATCCCGGCAATGAGCAGTTCTTC. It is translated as CASSFLVDPGNEQFF.

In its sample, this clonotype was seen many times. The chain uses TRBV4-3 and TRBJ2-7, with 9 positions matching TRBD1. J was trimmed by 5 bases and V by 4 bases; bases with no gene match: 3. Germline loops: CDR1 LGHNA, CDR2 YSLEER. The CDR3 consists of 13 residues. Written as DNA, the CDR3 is TGCGCCAGCAGCCTACGACAGGGGGACGAGCAGTACTTC. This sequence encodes CASSLRQGDEQYF.

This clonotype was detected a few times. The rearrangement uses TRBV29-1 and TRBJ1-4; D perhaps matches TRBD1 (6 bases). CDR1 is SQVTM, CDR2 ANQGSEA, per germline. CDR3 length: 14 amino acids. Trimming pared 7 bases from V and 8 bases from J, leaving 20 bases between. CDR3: CSADQTGLREKLFF. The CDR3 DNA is TGCAGCGCAGATCAGACAGGATTAAGGGAAAAACTGTTTTTT.

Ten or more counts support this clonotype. CDR3 region: CASSWGQSYGYTF. The CDR3 DNA sequence: TGTGCCAGCAGCTGGGGACAGTCCTATGGCTACACCTTC. The chain joins TRBV12-3 or TRBV12-4 to TRBJ1-2; TRBD1 aligns across 7 bases. J lost 4 bases, V lost 6 bases, and 5 bases had no gene match. The CDR3 extends over 13 amino acids.